A single sample is the source of the 2 T cell receptor beta chains below, sequenced in a study of human CD8 memory T cell subsets. Scientists made TCR beta libraries using UMI-labeled 5' RACE. TCRdb reanalyzed the 5' RACE reads, giving one entry per CDR3 protein sequence and no DNA. This sample carries 7,900 or so distinct CDR3 sequences, with roughly a quarter going to the ten biggest clones. Material: CD8+ T cells from PBMCs. All receptors come from a human donor in good health.

The V and J genes are TRBV7-9 and TRBJ2-1; the TCRdb D gene call, TRBD1, has no DNA to confirm it. There are 15 residues in the CDR3. The germline V gene has CDR1 SEHNR and CDR2 FQNEAQ (reference sequence). CDR3: CASIPGSSSYNEQFF.

The V gene is TRBV9, the J gene TRBJ2-1; there is no DNA to check the TCRdb D call of TRBD2. The CDR3 consists of 16 residues. Germline V gene data show CDR1 as SGDLS and CDR2 as YYNGEE. The CDR3: CASSVEGGGSYNEQFF.